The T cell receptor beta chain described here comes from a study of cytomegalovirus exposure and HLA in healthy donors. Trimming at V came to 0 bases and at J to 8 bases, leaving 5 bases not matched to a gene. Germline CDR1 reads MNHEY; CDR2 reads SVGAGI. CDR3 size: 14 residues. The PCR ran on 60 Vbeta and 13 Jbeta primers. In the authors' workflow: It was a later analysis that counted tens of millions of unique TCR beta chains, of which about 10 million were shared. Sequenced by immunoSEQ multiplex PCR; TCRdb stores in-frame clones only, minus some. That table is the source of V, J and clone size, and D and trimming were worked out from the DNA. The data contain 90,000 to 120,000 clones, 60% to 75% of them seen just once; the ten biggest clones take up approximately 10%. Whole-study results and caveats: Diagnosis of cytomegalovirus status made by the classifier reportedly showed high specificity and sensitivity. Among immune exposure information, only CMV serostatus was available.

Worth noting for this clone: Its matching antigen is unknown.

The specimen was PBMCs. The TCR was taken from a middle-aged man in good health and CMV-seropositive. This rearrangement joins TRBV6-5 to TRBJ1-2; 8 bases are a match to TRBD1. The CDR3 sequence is CASSYSGDRPGYTF. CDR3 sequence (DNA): TGTGCCAGCAGTTACTCGGGGGACAGGCCCGGCTACACCTTC.